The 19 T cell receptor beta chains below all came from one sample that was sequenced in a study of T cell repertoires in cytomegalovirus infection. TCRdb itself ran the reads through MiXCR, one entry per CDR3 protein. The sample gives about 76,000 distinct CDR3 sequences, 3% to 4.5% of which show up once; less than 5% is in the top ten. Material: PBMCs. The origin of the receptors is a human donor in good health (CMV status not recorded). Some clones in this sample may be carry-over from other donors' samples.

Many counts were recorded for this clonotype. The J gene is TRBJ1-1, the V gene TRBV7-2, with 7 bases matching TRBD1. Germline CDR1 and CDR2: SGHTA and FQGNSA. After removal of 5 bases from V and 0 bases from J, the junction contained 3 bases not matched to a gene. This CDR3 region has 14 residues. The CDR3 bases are TGTGCCAGCAGCCCGCAGGGGGTGAACACTGAAGCTTTCTTT. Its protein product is CASSPQGVNTEAFF.

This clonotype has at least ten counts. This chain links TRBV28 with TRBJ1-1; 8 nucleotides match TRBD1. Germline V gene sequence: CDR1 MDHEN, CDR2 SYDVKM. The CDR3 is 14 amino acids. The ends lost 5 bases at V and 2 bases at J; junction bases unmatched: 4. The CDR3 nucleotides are TGTGCCAGCAGTGCCCCAGGGGGCAACACTGAAGCTTTCTTT. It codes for CASSAPGGNTEAFF.

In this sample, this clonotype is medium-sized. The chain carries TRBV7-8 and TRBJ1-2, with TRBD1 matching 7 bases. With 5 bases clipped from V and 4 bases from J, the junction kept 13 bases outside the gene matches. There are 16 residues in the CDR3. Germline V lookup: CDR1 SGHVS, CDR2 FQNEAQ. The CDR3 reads CASSGRIGTDVYGYTF. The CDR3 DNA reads TGTGCCAGCAGCGGACGCATCGGGACAGATGTCTATGGCTACACCTTC.

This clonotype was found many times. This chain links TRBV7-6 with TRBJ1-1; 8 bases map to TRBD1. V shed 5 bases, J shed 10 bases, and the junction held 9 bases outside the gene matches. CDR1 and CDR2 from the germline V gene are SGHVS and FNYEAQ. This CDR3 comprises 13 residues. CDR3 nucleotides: TGTGCCAGCAGCCAAGACAGGGGAGGGTTAGCTTTCTTT. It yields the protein CASSQDRGGLAFF.

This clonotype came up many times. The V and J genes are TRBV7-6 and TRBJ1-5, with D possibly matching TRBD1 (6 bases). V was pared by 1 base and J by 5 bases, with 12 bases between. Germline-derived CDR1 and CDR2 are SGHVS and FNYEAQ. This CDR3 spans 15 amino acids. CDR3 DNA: TGTGCCAGCAGCTTAGATGGGACACTTTATCAGCCCCAGCATTTT. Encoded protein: CASSLDGTLYQPQHF.

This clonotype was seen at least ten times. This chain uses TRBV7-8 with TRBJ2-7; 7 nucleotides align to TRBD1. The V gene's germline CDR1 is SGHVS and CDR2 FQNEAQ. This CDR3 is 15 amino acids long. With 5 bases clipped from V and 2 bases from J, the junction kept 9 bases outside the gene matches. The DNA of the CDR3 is TGTGCCAGCAGCGAAGACAGGGTGATGACCTACGAGCAGTACTTC. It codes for CASSEDRVMTYEQYF.

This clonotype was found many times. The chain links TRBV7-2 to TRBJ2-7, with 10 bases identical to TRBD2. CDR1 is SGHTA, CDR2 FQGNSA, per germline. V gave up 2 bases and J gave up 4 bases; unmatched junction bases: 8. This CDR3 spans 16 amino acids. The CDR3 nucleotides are TGTGCCAGCAGCTTAAAGCTAGCGGGGGATAAGTACGAGCAGTACTTC. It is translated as CASSLKLAGDKYEQYF.

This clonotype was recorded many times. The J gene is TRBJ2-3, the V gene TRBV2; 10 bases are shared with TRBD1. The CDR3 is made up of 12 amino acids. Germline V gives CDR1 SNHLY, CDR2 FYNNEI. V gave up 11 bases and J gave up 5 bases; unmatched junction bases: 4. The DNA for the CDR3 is TGTGCCTCTGGGGACAGGGGAGATACGCAGTATTTT. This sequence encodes CASGDRGDTQYF.

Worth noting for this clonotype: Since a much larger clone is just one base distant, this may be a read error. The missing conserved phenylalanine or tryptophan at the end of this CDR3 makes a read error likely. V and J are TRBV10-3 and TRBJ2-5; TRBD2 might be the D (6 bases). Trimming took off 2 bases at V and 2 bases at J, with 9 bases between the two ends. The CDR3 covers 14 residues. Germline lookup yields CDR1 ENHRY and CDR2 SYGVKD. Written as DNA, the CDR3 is TGTGCCATCAGTGAGCGCGGGGCACAAGAGACCCAGTACTTA. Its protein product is CAISERGAQETQYL.

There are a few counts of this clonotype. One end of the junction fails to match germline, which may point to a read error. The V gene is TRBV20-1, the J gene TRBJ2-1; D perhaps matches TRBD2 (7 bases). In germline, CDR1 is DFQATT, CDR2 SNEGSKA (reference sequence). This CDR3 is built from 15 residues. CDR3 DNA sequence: TGCAGTGCTGGAGATCTCACCATAGGGGGGGATGAGCAGTTCTTC. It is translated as CSAGDLTIGGDEQFF.

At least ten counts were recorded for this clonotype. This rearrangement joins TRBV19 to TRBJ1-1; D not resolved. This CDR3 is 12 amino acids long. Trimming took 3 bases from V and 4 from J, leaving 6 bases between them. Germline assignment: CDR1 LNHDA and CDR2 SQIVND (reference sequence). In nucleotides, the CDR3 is TGTGCCAGTAGTATTCGGGGCACTGAAGCTTTCTTT. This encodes CASSIRGTEAFF.

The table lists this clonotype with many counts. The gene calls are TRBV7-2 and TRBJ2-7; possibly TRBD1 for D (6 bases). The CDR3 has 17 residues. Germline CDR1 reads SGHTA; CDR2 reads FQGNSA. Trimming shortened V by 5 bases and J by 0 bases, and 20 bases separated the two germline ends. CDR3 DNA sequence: TGTGCCAGCAGCAAGAGAAGGACAGTGGGAGCCTCCTACGAGCAGTACTTC. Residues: CASSKRRTVGASYEQYF.

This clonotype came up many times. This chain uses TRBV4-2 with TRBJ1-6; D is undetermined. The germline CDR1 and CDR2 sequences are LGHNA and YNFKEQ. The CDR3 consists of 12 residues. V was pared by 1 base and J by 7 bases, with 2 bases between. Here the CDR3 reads CASSQVNSPLHF. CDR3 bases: TGTGCCAGCAGCCAAGTGAATTCACCCCTCCACTTT.

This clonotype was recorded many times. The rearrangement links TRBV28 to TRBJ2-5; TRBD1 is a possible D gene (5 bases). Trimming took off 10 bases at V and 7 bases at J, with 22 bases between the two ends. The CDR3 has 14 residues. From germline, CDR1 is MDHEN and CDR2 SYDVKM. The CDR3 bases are TGTGCCACCGCCCCTGTGGACACCCGAGGGACCCAGTACTTC. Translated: CATAPVDTRGTQYF.

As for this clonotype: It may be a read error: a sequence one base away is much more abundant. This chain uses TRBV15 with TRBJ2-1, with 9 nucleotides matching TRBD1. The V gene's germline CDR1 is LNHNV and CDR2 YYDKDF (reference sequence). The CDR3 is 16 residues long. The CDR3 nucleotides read TGTGCCACCAACAGACCCGGGACAGGGACCGACGGGCAGCAGTTCTTC. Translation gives CATNRPGTGTDGQQFF. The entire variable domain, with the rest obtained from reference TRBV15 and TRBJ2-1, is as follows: DAMVIQNPRYQVTQFGKPVTLSCSQTLNHNVMYWYQQKSSQAPKLLFHYYDKDFNNEADTPDNFQSRRPNTSFCFLDIRSPGLGDTAMYLCATNRPGTGTDGQQFFGPGTRLTVL.

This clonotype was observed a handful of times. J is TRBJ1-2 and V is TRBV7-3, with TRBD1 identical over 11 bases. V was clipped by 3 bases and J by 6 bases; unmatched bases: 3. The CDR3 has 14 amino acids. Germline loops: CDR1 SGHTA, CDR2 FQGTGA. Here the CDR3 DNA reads TGTGCCAGCAGCTTTGGGACAGGGGGAGATGGCTACACCTTC. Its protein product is CASSFGTGGDGYTF.

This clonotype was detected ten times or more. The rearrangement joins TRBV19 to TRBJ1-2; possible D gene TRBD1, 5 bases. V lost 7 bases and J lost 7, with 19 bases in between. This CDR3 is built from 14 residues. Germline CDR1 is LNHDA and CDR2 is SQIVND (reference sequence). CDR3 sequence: CASTSPGLGGGYTF. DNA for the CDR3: TGTGCCAGTACCTCCCCCGGCCTCGGGGGTGGCTACACCTTC.

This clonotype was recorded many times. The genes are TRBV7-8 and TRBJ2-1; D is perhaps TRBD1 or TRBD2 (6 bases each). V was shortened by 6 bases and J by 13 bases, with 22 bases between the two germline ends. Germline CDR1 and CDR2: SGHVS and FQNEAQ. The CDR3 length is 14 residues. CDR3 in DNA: TGTGCCAGCAGTTTCCTGGGGGGCGGGGCCGGTCAGTTCTTC. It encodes CASSFLGGGAGQFF.

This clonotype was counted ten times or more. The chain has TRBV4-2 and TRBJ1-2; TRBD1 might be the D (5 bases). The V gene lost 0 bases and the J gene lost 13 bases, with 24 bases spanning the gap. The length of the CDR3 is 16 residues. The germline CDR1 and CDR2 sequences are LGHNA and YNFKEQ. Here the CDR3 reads CASSQETSGASLKSTF. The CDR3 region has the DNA TGTGCCAGCAGCCAAGAAACTTCCGGGGCCAGCCTGAAATCCACCTTC.